A single sample is the source of the 12 T cell receptor beta chains below, sequenced in a study of regulatory and conventional T cells in RAG deficiency. TCRdb's copy holds only in-frame clones and misses some; the assay was immunoSEQ multiplex PCR. The sample includes under 35,000 clones, about three quarters seen only once; the top ten take 3.4%. Blood CD4+ CD25-low CD127-high conventional T cells supplied the genomic DNA template. The sample also formed part of further work on regulatory T cells. Per that study: Amplification used 52 TRBV primers and 13 TRBJ primers.

Sequenced input: CD4+ effector T cells sorted from blood. The origin of the receptors is a human donor in good health.

The J gene is TRBJ2-7, the V gene TRBV5-1; D is unclear. The germline CDR1 and CDR2 sequences are SGHRS and YFSETQ. The CDR3 extends over 15 amino acids. Trimming took 0 bases from V and 1 from J, leaving 11 bases between them. The chain's CDR3 is CASSLGYVRSYEQYF. As DNA, the CDR3 is TGCGCCAGCAGCTTGGGTTATGTCAGATCCTACGAGCAGTACTTC.

Only one count was recorded for this clone. The chain carries TRBV4-2 and TRBJ1-3, with D tentatively TRBD1 (6 bases). V gave up 0 bases and J gave up 4 bases, with 16 bases separating them. The CDR3 totals 17 residues. Germline V gene data show CDR1 as LGHNA and CDR2 as YNFKEQ. The CDR3 protein is CASSQDGRGQKGNTIYF. The CDR3 nucleotides read TGTGCCAGCAGCCAAGATGGTCGGGGGCAGAAGGGAAACACCATATATTTT.

The chain recombines TRBV10-2 with TRBJ2-6; 7 positions agree with TRBD1. The V and J ends lost 8 bases and 2 bases, in that order; junction bases with no gene match: 3. Looked up from germline, CDR1 is WSHSY and CDR2 is SAAADI. This CDR3 has 14 residues. CDR3 residues: CASSDRAGANVLTF. The CDR3 DNA is TGCGCCAGCTCAGACAGGGCTGGGGCCAACGTCCTGACTTTC.

The chain is built from TRBV7-8 and TRBJ2-7; the match to TRBD1 covers 8 bases. Per the germline V gene, CDR1 is SGHVS and CDR2 is FQNEAQ. The CDR3 sequence is 15 residues long. V dropped 5 bases and J dropped 3; count of bases not matched to a gene: 9. CDR3 residues: CASSPRRGPDYEQYF. In nucleotides, the CDR3 is TGTGCCAGCAGCCCTCGCAGGGGGCCAGACTACGAGCAGTACTTC.

V gene TRBV30 combines with J gene TRBJ2-2, with a weak D call TRBD2 (5 bases). V lost 1 base to trimming and J lost 4 bases, with 10 bases between them. There are 14 residues in the CDR3. From germline, CDR1 is GTSNPN and CDR2 SVGIG (reference sequence). CDR3 amino acids: CAWSAFRGTGELFF. CDR3 sequence (DNA): TGTGCCTGGAGTGCCTTTCGGGGCACCGGGGAGCTGTTTTTT.

DNA for the CDR3: TGTGCCTGGAGCTTCAACAGGGGGCCTCAAGAGACCCAGTACTTC. Its translation: CAWSFNRGPQETQYF. The chain recombines TRBV30 with TRBJ2-5, with 9 bases identical to TRBD1. Per germline, CDR1 GTSNPN and CDR2 SVGIG (reference sequence). V gave up 3 bases and J gave up 2 bases; unmatched junction bases: 7. CDR3 size: 15 residues.

V gene TRBV11-2 combines with J gene TRBJ1-5; D perhaps matches TRBD1 (5 bases). The V and J ends lost 0 bases and 2 bases respectively, with 8 bases between them. The CDR3 has 15 residues. Germline V lookup: CDR1 SGHAT, CDR2 FQNNGV. The CDR3, as DNA: TGTGCCAGCAGCTTAGATATAGGGGGCAATCAGCCCCAGCATTTT. Encoded protein: CASSLDIGGNQPQHF.

The chain combines TRBV5-1 with TRBJ1-4; D gene uncertain. CDR1 and CDR2 (germline): SGHRS, YFSETQ. The CDR3 contains 14 residues. Trimming removed 2 bases at V and 7 bases at J, with 12 bases between. In nucleotides, the CDR3 is TGCGCCAGCAGCTTAGGGCTGGAGAGTGAAAAACTGTTTTTT. Amino acid sequence: CASSLGLESEKLFF.

The count of this clone is one. The J gene is TRBJ2-7, the V gene TRBV6-5; D possibly uses TRBD1 or TRBD2 (5 bases each). Trimming took 7 bases from V and 0 from J, leaving 16 bases between them. The length of the CDR3 is 15 residues. Germline values: CDR1 MNHEY, CDR2 SVGAGI. CDR3 nucleotides: TGTGCCAGCACCCCTGGGGGTAGTAGCTCCTACGAGCAGTACTTC. Protein product: CASTPGGSSSYEQYF.

The gene calls are TRBV5-1 and TRBJ2-1, with 7 bases lining up with TRBD2. The ends lost 2 bases at V and 5 bases at J; junction bases unmatched: 7. CDR3 length: 15 residues. The V gene's germline CDR1 is SGHRS and CDR2 YFSETQ. CDR3 in amino acids: CASSFREALNNEQFF. CDR3 DNA: TGCGCCAGCAGCTTCCGGGAGGCCCTGAACAATGAGCAGTTCTTC.

The chain links TRBV5-4 to TRBJ2-5; TRBD1 is a possible D gene (5 bases). The CDR3 length is 13 residues. Trimming shortened V by 4 bases and J by 5 bases, and 12 bases separated the two germline ends. From germline, CDR1 is SGHNT and CDR2 YYREEE (reference sequence). Here the CDR3 reads CASSMQGGETQYF. As DNA, the CDR3 is TGTGCCAGCAGCATGCAGGGTGGGGAGACCCAGTACTTC.

This clone came up a few times. The CDR3 region has the DNA TGTGCCAGCAGTAATGGACTGGGGGAGAGCTACGAGCAGTACTTC. Translating it yields CASSNGLGESYEQYF. V usage is TRBV6-6 and J usage is TRBJ2-7, with D perhaps being TRBD1 or TRBD2 (5 bases each). The CDR3 totals 15 residues. Germline V gene sequence: CDR1 MNHNY, CDR2 SVGAGI (reference sequence). V was trimmed by 5 bases and J by 3 bases, leaving 17 bases between them.